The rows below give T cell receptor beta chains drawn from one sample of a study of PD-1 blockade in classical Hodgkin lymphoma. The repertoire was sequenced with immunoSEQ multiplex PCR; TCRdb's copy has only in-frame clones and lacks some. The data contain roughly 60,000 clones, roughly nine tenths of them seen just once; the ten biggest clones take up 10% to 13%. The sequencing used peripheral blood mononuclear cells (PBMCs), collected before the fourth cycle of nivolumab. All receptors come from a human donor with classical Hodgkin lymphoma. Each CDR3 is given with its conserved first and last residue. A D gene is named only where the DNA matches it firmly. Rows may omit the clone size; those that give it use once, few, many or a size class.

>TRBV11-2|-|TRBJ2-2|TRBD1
TGTGCCAGCAGCTTAGTTAGGCAGGGGGCTACCGGGGAGCTGTTTTTT
CASSLVRQGATGELFF
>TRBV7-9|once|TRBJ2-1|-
TGTGCCAGCAGCCGAGCTGAAGGGACACAAGAGCAGTTCTTC
CASSRAEGTQEQFF
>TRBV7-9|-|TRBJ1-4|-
TGTGCCAGCAGCTTAAGCCTGGACAGAAGAGAAAAACTGTTTTTT
CASSLSLDRREKLFF
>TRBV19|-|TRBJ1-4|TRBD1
TGTGCCAGTAGCGTAACCCCCGGACAGGGAAATGAAAAACTGTTTTTT
CASSVTPGQGNEKLFF
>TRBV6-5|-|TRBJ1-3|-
TGTGCCAGCAGAGAGGGTCACAGCACTGGAAACACCATATATTTT
CASREGHSTGNTIYF
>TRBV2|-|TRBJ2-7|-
TGTGCCAGGGGCGGGACGGGAAGGGAAGACTCCTACGAGCAGTACTTC
CARGGTGREDSYEQYF
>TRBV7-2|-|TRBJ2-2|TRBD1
TGTGCCAGCAGCGCGACAGGGTACACCGGGGAGCTGTTTTTT
CASSATGYTGELFF
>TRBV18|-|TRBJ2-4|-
TGTGCCAGCTCACCAGTCGGGACCGCTACTTTAGCCAAAAACATTCAGTACTTC
CASSPVGTATLAKNIQYF
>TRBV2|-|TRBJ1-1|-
TGTGCCAGCTTCGAGGTTGACAGGAGCATGAACACTGAAGCTTTCTTT
CASFEVDRSMNTEAFF
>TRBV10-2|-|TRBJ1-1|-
TGCGCCAGCACCCTCGGGGGGGCAGCTGAAGCTTTCTTT
CASTLGGAAEAFF
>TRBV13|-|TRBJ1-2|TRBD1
TGTGCCAGCAGCTTAGGCCCTCGGACAGGGGGCTATGGCTACACCTTC
CASSLGPRTGGYGYTF
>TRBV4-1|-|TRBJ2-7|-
TGCGCCAGCAGCAATATCGGGACAAACTTCTACGAGCAGTACTTC
CASSNIGTNFYEQYF
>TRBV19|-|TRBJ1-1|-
TGTGCCAGTAGGGACACTGAAGCTTTCTTT
CASRDTEAFF
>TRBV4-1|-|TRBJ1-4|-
TGCGCCAGCAGCCCCGGACAGAAAACTAATGAAAAACTGTTTTTT
CASSPGQKTNEKLFF
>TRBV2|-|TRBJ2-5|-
TGTGCCAGCAGTGATGGGATTTCCCGTGGGGAGACCCAGTACTTC
CASSDGISRGETQYF
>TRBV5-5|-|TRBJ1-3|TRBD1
TGTGCCAGCAGCCCTACTTACACAGGGGGCTCTGGAAACACCATATATTTT
CASSPTYTGGSGNTIYF
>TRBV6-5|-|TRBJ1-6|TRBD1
TGTGCCAGCAGTTACGGACAGGGTTTTAATTCACCCCTCCACTTT
CASSYGQGFNSPLHF
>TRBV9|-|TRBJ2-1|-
TGTGCCAGCAGCGCGAGCCAGGGAATGGGTGACAATGAGCAGTTCTTC
CASSASQGMGDNEQFF
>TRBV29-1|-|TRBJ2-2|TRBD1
TGCAGCGTTCTATCAGGGGGCGACAACACCGGGGAGCTGTTTTTT
CSVLSGGDNTGELFF
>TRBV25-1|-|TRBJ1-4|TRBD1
TGTGCCAGCAGCCCCCCCCAGGGGGATGATGAAAAACTGTTTTTT
CASSPPQGDDEKLFF
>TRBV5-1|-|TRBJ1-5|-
TGCGCCAGCAGCTTAAGTCCGGTTCAGCCCCAGCATTTT
CASSLSPVQPQHF
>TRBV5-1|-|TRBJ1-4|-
TGCGCCAGTTCGACAGATAATGAAAAACTGTTTTTT
CASSTDNEKLFF
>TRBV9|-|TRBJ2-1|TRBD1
TGTGCCAGCAGCGTAGGTCCAGGGGGTAAGGACAATGAGCAGTTCTTC
CASSVGPGGKDNEQFF
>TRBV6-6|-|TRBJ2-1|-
TGTGCCAGCACTGTCGACAGCTACAATGAGCAGTTCTTC
CASTVDSYNEQFF
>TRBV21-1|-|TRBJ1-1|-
TGTGCCAGCAGCGTAGGGGAAGGGCCCACTGAAGCTTTCTTT
CASSVGEGPTEAFF
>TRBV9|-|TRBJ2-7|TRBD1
TGTGCCAGCAGCCCACAGGGGGACTCCCTCGGGGAGCAGTACTTC
CASSPQGDSLGEQYF
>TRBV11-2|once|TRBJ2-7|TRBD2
TGTGCCAGCAGCTTGACTAGCGGGGTTAGCTCCTACGAGCAGTACTTC
CASSLTSGVSSYEQYF
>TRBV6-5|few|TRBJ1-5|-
TGTGCCAGCAGTTACAGGGGATACAGCAATCAGCCCCAGCATTTT
CASSYRGYSNQPQHF
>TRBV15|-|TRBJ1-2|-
TGTGCCACCAGCAACGGGCCCGCATATGGCTACACCTTC
CATSNGPAYGYTF
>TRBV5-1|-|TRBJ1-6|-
TGCGCCAGCAGCTACAGGGAGGGGTCACCCCTCCACTTT
CASSYREGSPLHF